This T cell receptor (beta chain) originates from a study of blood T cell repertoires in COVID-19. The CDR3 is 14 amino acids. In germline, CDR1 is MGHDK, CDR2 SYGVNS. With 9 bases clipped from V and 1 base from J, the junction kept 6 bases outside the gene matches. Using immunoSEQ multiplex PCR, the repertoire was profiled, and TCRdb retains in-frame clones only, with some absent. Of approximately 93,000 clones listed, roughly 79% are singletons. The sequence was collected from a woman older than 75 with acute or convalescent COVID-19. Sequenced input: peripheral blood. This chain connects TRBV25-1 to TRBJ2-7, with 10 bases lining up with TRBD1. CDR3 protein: CASWGDRGSYEQYF. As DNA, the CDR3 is TGTGCCAGTTGGGGGGACAGGGGATCCTACGAGCAGTACTTC.